These 11 T cell receptor beta chains came from one sample sequenced in a study of blood T cell repertoires in COVID-19. Measured with immunoSEQ multiplex PCR; TCRdb has only the in-frame clones, and not every one. Here the sample spans approximately 81,000 clones, roughly four fifths being singletons. The source material was peripheral blood. Every receptor here comes from a human donor in a cohort sampled during active COVID-19.

With respect to this clone: The junction and the germline gene differ at one end; a read error may be behind it. This chain joins TRBV2 and TRBJ1-4; no clear D. Germline CDR1 SNHLY, CDR2 FYNNEI. The CDR3 is 12 residues long. The CDR3, as DNA: TGTGCCAGCAGGGAAGACGGTGAAAAACTGTTTTTT. Its protein product is CASREDGEKLFF.

The gene calls are TRBV6-2 or TRBV6-3 and TRBJ1-1, with 8 bases matching TRBD1. This CDR3 has 14 residues. Unmatched junction bases numbered 3, after V lost 5 bases and J lost 1 base. Germline V gene data show CDR1 as MNHEY and CDR2 as SVGEGT. CDR3 region: CASSPGTGNTEAFF. The CDR3 coding sequence is TGTGCCAGCAGTCCCGGGACAGGGAACACTGAAGCTTTCTTT.

Of note for this clone: In the same sample, other DNA sequences code for this CDR3. V is TRBV4-1 and J is TRBJ2-3; 8 bases are a match to TRBD2. V shed 0 bases and J 8 bases; nucleotides not matched to a gene: 28. This CDR3 has 22 residues. CDR1 and CDR2 (germline): MGHRA, YSYEKL. CDR3 protein: CASSQDPSVGRGLAGTMGTQYF. CDR3 sequence (DNA): TGCGCCAGCAGCCAAGATCCCAGCGTTGGACGAGGGTTAGCGGGGACCATGGGTACGCAGTATTTT.

This clone appeared a few times. The chain employs TRBV7-8 and TRBJ2-2; 9 positions agree with TRBD2. The CDR3 length is 15 residues. The junction had 9 bases not matched to a gene; V was cut back by 8 bases and J by 5 bases. The germline V gene encodes CDR1 SGHVS and CDR2 FQNEAQ. CDR3 sequence reads: CASPLGGGATGELFF. CDR3 sequence (DNA): TGTGCCAGCCCCCTCGGCGGGGGGGCTACCGGGGAGCTGTTTTTT.

V usage is TRBV18 and J usage is TRBJ1-6, with 8 nucleotides matching TRBD1. CDR3 length: 14 residues. Germline V gene sequence: CDR1 KGHSH, CDR2 LQKENI. Trimming removed 5 bases from V and 7 bases from J; junction bases left unmatched: 4. CDR3: CASSDRQGNSPLHF. Written as DNA, the CDR3 is TGTGCCAGCTCAGATCGACAGGGGAATTCACCCCTCCACTTT.

The V and J genes are TRBV7-3 and TRBJ2-7, with TRBD2 identical over 11 bases. The CDR3 has 13 residues. CDR1 and CDR2 from the germline V gene are SGHTA and FQGTGA. After removal of 3 bases from V and 6 bases from J, the junction contained 1 base not matched to a gene. The CDR3 loop reads CASSFGLAGEQYF. As DNA, the CDR3 is TGTGCCAGCAGCTTCGGACTAGCGGGCGAGCAGTACTTC.

The V and J genes are TRBV5-1 and TRBJ1-5; no clear D. The CDR3 has 15 amino acids. The germline gives CDR1 SGHRS, CDR2 YFSETQ. Deletions cut 4 bases from V and 5 bases from J, with 16 bases between. The CDR3 reads CASSLQVGDYQPQHF. CDR3 bases: TGCGCCAGCAGCCTCCAGGTTGGCGATTATCAGCCCCAGCATTTT.

This clone has a single count. The chain has TRBV19 and TRBJ1-2, with TRBD1 identical over 8 bases. Germline V gene lookup returns CDR1 LNHDA and CDR2 SQIVND (reference sequence). The CDR3 consists of 18 residues. The V gene end was trimmed by 6 bases and the J gene end by 4 bases; junction bases not matched to a gene: 19. CDR3 DNA sequence: TGTGCCAGTAGCCTCACCAAGGCAGGGGGCGCGGGTTTCTATGGCTACACCTTC. It encodes CASSLTKAGGAGFYGYTF.

In the case of this clone: Germline and junction disagree at one end, which may indicate a read error. The rearrangement joins TRBV7-2 to TRBJ2-3; the match to TRBD2 covers 10 bases. This CDR3 comprises 12 residues. The germline V gene encodes CDR1 SGHTA and CDR2 FQGNSA. DNA of the CDR3: TGTGCCAGCAGCCTATTGAGCGGGGGGGCCGCATTT. Protein sequence: CASSLLSGGAAF.

This chain connects TRBV5-4 to TRBJ1-1; D call uncertain. There are 15 residues in the CDR3. V lost 4 bases, J lost 4 bases, and 17 bases lay in between. CDR1 is SGHNT, CDR2 YYREEE, per germline (reference sequence). CDR3: CASSPGTGVSTEAFF. Here the CDR3 DNA reads TGTGCCAGCAGCCCCGGAACGGGTGTGAGCACTGAAGCTTTCTTT.

V gene TRBV10-3 combines with J gene TRBJ1-5, with a weak D call TRBD1 (5 bases). The germline CDR1 and CDR2 sequences are ENHRY and SYGVKD. Trimming took 8 bases from V and 9 from J, leaving 23 bases between them. The CDR3 has 15 amino acids. The chain's CDR3 is CAIGGAGSGGGPQHF. The DNA for the CDR3 is TGTGCCATCGGAGGCGCCGGGAGTGGGGGTGGGCCCCAGCATTTT.